This T cell receptor (beta chain) was profiled in a study of cytomegalovirus exposure and HLA in healthy donors. General study points: Later analysis suggested most CMV-associated TCR beta chains were HLA-restricted. The study put under 200 TCR beta chains on its list as cytomegalovirus-associated. What was likely a sequencing artifact was a cluster of highly shared sequence variants.

The germline gives CDR1 MGHDK, CDR2 SYGVNS. The junction had 8 bases not matched to a gene; V was cut back by 3 bases and J by 10 bases. CDR3 length: 16 residues. PCR used 60 Vbeta primers and 13 Jbeta primers. Using immunoSEQ multiplex PCR, the repertoire was profiled, and TCRdb retains in-frame clones only, with some absent. The repertoire holds around 170,000 clones, with approximately 81% as singletons. A word on this clone: What it binds is unknown.

The clonotype was recovered from a boy under 10 years old in good health and CMV-seronegative. The sequenced sample consisted of PBMCs. This chain joins TRBV25-1 and TRBJ1-6; 11 nucleotides align to TRBD1. Here the CDR3 DNA reads TGTGCCAGCAGTGAGTTGGACAGGGGGCAGGAGTCACCCCTCCACTTT. This sequence encodes CASSELDRGQESPLHF.